The clone carrying this T cell receptor (beta chain) was detected only once. These data come from a study of blood T cell repertoires in COVID-19. Study background: Donors in the United States, Italy and Spain gave samples during acute or convalescent COVID-19. Sample material is recorded as cDNA or gDNA derived from T cells, B-cell-depleted T cells, or PBMCs.

The CDR3 totals 16 residues. Germline V gives CDR1 SGHNT, CDR2 YYREEE (reference sequence). Trimming cost V 4 bases and J 2 bases, with 18 bases left between them. Profiling relied on immunoSEQ multiplex PCR, and the TCRdb table lists in-frame clones only, not all of them. Of about 67,000 clones detected, about 90% appear once; the ten largest clones hold roughly 4%. The material sequenced was peripheral blood. V and J are TRBV5-4 and TRBJ1-2, with D possibly being TRBD1 (6 bases). The receptor's source is a man between 50 and 59 years old with active COVID-19. The chain's CDR3 is CASSPVGAGANYGYTF. In DNA, the CDR3 is TGTGCCAGCAGCCCCGTTGGGGCGGGGGCGAACTATGGCTACACCTTC. The variable domain in full, with the rest retrieved from reference TRBV5-4 and TRBJ1-2, is ETGVTQSPTHLIKTRGQQVTLRCSSQSGHNTVSWYQQALGQGPQFIFQYYREEENGRGNFPPRFSGLQFPNYSSELNVNALELDDSALYLCASSPVGAGANYGYTFGSGTRLTVV.